This T cell receptor beta chain stems from a study of shared clonotypes between healthy human individuals. Study overall: Three CD4 naive, three CD4 memory, two CD8 naive and one CD8 memory plate were used per donor. General observations from the study: Only blood samples were collected, and tissue repertoires likely differ. Non-shared clonotypes had lower generation probabilities than those shared by all four donors.

Sequencing was performed with immunoSEQ multiplex PCR; in TCRdb, only in-frame clones are kept and a portion is missing. The profile shows 2.3 million or so clones, 90% to 95% of them singletons. The germline gives CDR1 KGHSH, CDR2 LQKENI. This CDR3 contains 14 residues. V dropped 3 bases and J dropped 6 bases, with 14 bases sitting between them. About this clone itself: Its antigen is as yet unknown.

Healthy HIV-negative adults without recent acute infections or vaccinations served as donors. The TCR comes from a man aged 18 to 29 in good health. Some clones in this sample may be carry-over from other donors' samples. The sample was naive CD4+ T cells from PBMCs. Indicated subset: CD45RA+ positively selected. This chain joins TRBV18 and TRBJ1-1, with a possible D match to TRBD1 (6 bases). The CDR3 region is CASSPGQTASEAFF. The CDR3 nucleotides read TGTGCCAGCTCACCTGGACAGACTGCGTCTGAAGCTTTCTTT.